This T cell receptor beta chain emerged from a study of chemoradiotherapy in HPV16-positive cancers. Sequencing was performed with immunoSEQ multiplex PCR; in TCRdb, only in-frame clones are kept and a portion is missing. Altogether around 5,200 clones are present, approximately 91% being singletons, with the ten largest covering 1.9%. This clonotype originated in a human donor with HPV-associated anogenital cancer. The source was blood, collected from a patient who underwent chemoradiotherapy.

The CDR3 here is CASSLATGGTETQYF. Here the CDR3 DNA reads TGTGCCAGCAGCTTAGCTACAGGGGGTACGGAGACCCAGTACTTC. The V gene is TRBV7-2, the J gene TRBJ2-5, with 8 bases that match TRBD1. With 0 bases clipped from V and 5 bases from J, the junction kept 5 bases outside the gene matches. This CDR3 contains 15 residues. The V gene's germline CDR1 is SGHTA and CDR2 FQGNSA.